The entry that follows covers one TCR beta chain sequence. This clonotype has a count of ten or more. No cognate antigen has been identified for it. It has no much larger one-base neighbor in the sample; base qualities were not kept. The sample comes from a study of T cells in Graves' hyperthyroidism and ophthalmopathy (dated by TCRdb to between 2018 and 2021). Notes on the research overall: Peripheral blood was collected at initial diagnosis, before any treatment. The 100 or so discovery patients were randomly split 7:3 into training and test sets. Whether ophthalmopathy could be predicted prospectively was tested in an independent validation cohort made up of 18 hyperthyroidism patients plus 17 patients who later progressed to ophthalmopathy. To identify TCR V-J signatures that set the groups apart, the researchers used a discovery cohort of about a hundred patients, made up of fewer than 50 with Graves' ophthalmopathy and some 55 with stable Graves' hyperthyroidism. TCR Vbeta CDR3 sequencing of 135 peripheral blood samples (around 45 ophthalmopathy, 75 to 85 hyperthyroidism and about 17 progressor patients) is reported in the paper. In six Graves' hyperthyroidism patients, the study also compared T-cell repertoires from thyroid tissue with T-cell repertoires from blood. Once sampling was done, hyperthyroidism patients were given methimazole at a starting dose of 30 mg daily, whereas ophthalmopathy patients were given high-dose intravenous methylprednisolone.

The junction shows trimming of 4 bases on V and 3 bases on J, and the gene matches do not reach 5 bases of it. The CDR3, cysteine through phenylalanine, is 15 amino acids long. Solely the CDR3 DNA is kept, with 45 bases framed from the first base. CDR1 and CDR2 were assigned from the germline V gene as MNHNS and SASEGT. General conclusions and limits of the study: No statistical method was used to set the sample size in advance, and investigators knew the group allocation. Most expanded thyroid clonotypes (frequency above 0.001) were also found in blood, which suggests that blood repertoires may mirror thyroid immune responses. A 13 V-J signature model separated ophthalmopathy from stable hyperthyroidism, with roughly 88% sensitivity and about 81% specificity in cross-validation and 80%/75% in testing. In validation, progression to ophthalmopathy was predicted by the model with approximately 67% sensitivity and 72.22% specificity, a median of roughly six months before onset.

Graves' hyperthyroidism was defined as stable when no progression to ophthalmopathy occurred over 18 months of follow-up. Hyperthyroidism patients were aged 18 to 65 years and newly diagnosed, with disease duration of less than 2 months. Any patient with an uncontrolled infection, another autoimmune disease, pregnancy or lactation was excluded. Diagnoses were established on the basis of clinical symptoms, serum thyroxine and TRAb, thyroid ultrasound, and orbital computed tomography. PBMCs were isolated from 10 ml of fresh peripheral blood by Ficoll-Paque density gradient centrifugation. Total RNA was extracted using Trizol reagent, and RNA quality was assessed on an Agilent 2100 Bioanalyzer. TCR beta CDR3 regions were amplified from RNA transcripts. A first-round RT-PCR of the TCR CDR3 used the HTBI primer set with the Qiagen OneStep RT-PCR kit. Libraries were constructed in a second round of multiplex PCR, after which size selection and purification were performed. Libraries were sequenced paired-end with 100 bp reads on an Illumina HiSeq2000. From the authors' description of their analysis: SOAPnuke was used to process the raw data, with reads discarded if the reads contained adapters or uncalled bases, had a mean Phred below 15, or lacked an exact constant-primer or identifier match. High-quality paired reads were merged with COPE v1.2.5, and unique nucleotide sequences were defined as clonotypes. MiTCR v1.1 was used to align clonotypes to the IMGT TRBV, TRBD and TRBJ reference segments. Only V-J combinations with frequency above 0.0001, covering 98% to 99.2% of repertoires, were analysed. A TCS score was defined as the ratio of F50 (clonal expansion) to E x V (chaos), with BLOSUM62-based TCRdist applied between CDR3 peptides within each V-J. Welch's t-statistics and random forest reduced around 510 V-J features to around 14, which were used in a naive Bayes classifier (R e1071). The raw public reads went through TCRdb reprocessing: fastp at Q25, MiXCR clone calling, in-frame beta chains kept. Rows matching on CDR3 protein sequence are summarized as one entry with the most common DNA and genes. It is TCRdb's table, rather than the study itself, that gives the V and J calls and clone size. This sample has 450,000 to 650,000 distinct CDR3 sequences in its table, and about 20% of those were observed once. The ten largest clones capture around a quarter of the sample.

The rearrangement joined TRBV6-1 to TRBJ1-1; TRBD1 matches 10 bases in the middle. Sequencing was carried out using blood. This receptor was identified in a man aged 18 to 35 with Graves' hyperthyroidism. This receptor has the CDR3 CASSGSDRGDTEAFF. The DNA reads TGTGCCAGCAGTGGCTCGGACAGGGGGGACACTGAAGCTTTCTTT.